The 5 T cell receptor beta chains presented below share a single source sample, sequenced in a study of blood T cell repertoires in COVID-19. TCRdb's copy holds only in-frame clones and misses some; the assay was immunoSEQ multiplex PCR. The sample includes tens of thousands of clones, more than 70% of them seen just once. Input material: peripheral blood. The receptors come from a man aged 50 or older with active COVID-19.

This clone was found a few times. The chain uses TRBV27 and TRBJ1-1; D is undetermined. Trimming pared 2 bases from V and 1 base from J, leaving 5 bases between. The CDR3 has 13 residues. Germline V gene sequence: CDR1 MNHEY, CDR2 SMNVEV (reference sequence). The CDR3: CASSLNRNTEAFF. In DNA, the CDR3 is TGTGCCAGCAGTTTAAACAGGAACACTGAAGCTTTCTTT.

This chain joins TRBV25-1 and TRBJ1-5; weak D call: TRBD1 (5 bases). Germline lookup yields CDR1 MGHDK and CDR2 SYGVNS. V dropped 4 bases and J dropped 4 bases, with 8 bases sitting between them. The length of the CDR3 is 13 residues. CDR3 DNA: TGTGCCAGCAGTGCAGACAGAAATCAGCCCCAGCATTTT. Its protein is CASSADRNQPQHF.

The chain uses TRBV14 and TRBJ2-1; 13 nucleotides match TRBD2. CDR3 length: 16 amino acids. CDR1 is SGHDN and CDR2 is FVKESK in the germline V gene. V gave up 2 bases and J gave up 8 bases; unmatched junction bases: 6. CDR3 sequence (DNA): TGTGCCAGCAGCCAACTGGGGACTAGCGGGATCGATGAGCAGTTCTTC. Its protein product is CASSQLGTSGIDEQFF.

The rearrangement links TRBV4-1 to TRBJ1-1; tentatively, D is TRBD1 (6 bases). V gave up 5 bases and J gave up 4 bases, with 11 bases separating them. This CDR3 spans 13 amino acids. Germline CDR1 and CDR2: MGHRA and YSYEKL. The CDR3 protein is CASSSDRTTEAFF. The CDR3 DNA reads as TGCGCCAGCAGCTCCGACAGGACCACTGAAGCTTTCTTT.

The V and J genes are TRBV11-2 and TRBJ2-1; D may be TRBD1 (6 bases). Looked up from germline, CDR1 is SGHAT and CDR2 is FQNNGV. The length of the CDR3 is 17 residues. Between the trimmed V and J ends, which lost 4 bases and 4 bases, there was a span of 20 bases. In DNA, the CDR3 is TGTGCCAGCAGCTCGAAACGACAGGAGCTTTTTTACAATGAGCAGTTCTTC. Translating gives CASSSKRQELFYNEQFF. The full variable domain, its missing parts supplied by reference TRBV11-2 and TRBJ2-1, is EAGVAQSPRYKIIEKRQSVAFWCNPISGHATLYWYQQILGQGPKLLIQFQNNGVVDDSQLPKDRFSAERLKGVDSTLKIQPAKLEDSAVYLCASSSKRQELFYNEQFFGPGTRLTVL.